What follows are 19 T cell receptor beta chains derived from one specimen sequenced in a study of regulatory T cells in long-lasting Graves disease. Time point noted: newly diagnosed GD, antithyroid drugs for less than 3 months. Generation of the TCR library employed RNA extracted from PBMCs. Building the TCR beta libraries relied on iRepertoire HTBI primers, and CDR3 regions underwent Arm-PCR. MiXCR was run by TCRdb on the multiplex PCR reads, yielding one entry per CDR3 protein. The repertoire holds about 430,000 distinct CDR3 sequences, with approximately 15% as singletons. The sample also formed part of further work on T cells in Graves' hyperthyroidism and ophthalmopathy.

The sample was peripheral blood mononuclear cells (PBMCs), taken at new diagnosis, from a patient treated with antithyroid drugs. Receptors were obtained from a middle-aged woman with Graves disease.

For this clonotype: A much larger clone differs by one base, so this may be a read error. The chain combines TRBV11-3 with TRBJ2-3, with TRBD2 as a possible D gene (5 bases). Germline V gives CDR1 SGHNT, CDR2 YENEEA. Between the trimmed V and J ends, which lost 3 bases and 1 base, there was a span of 11 bases. The CDR3 spans 15 residues. CDR3 residues: CASSFGEDGTDTQYF. In nucleotides, the CDR3 is TGTGCCAGCAGCTTCGGGGAAGATGGCACAGATACGCAGTATTTT.

The chain uses TRBV12-3 or TRBV12-4 and TRBJ2-5; TRBD2 might be the D (7 bases). The CDR3 loop spans 13 amino acids. Trimming removed 5 bases at V and 7 bases at J, with 14 bases between. The CDR3 loop is CASSGGASGTQYF. The CDR3 DNA reads TGTGCCAGCAGTGGGGGGGCTAGCGGGACCCAGTACTTC.

This clonotype showed up just a few times. The CDR3 loop reads CASSKASGIRTGELFF. The CDR3 region has the DNA TGTGCCAGTAGTAAGGCTAGCGGGATTCGCACCGGGGAGCTGTTTTTT. The rearrangement links TRBV19 to TRBJ2-2; 9 nucleotides agree with TRBD2. The CDR3 has 16 amino acids. Germline CDR1 reads LNHDA; CDR2 reads SQIVND (reference sequence). V lost 4 bases to trimming and J lost 4 bases; unmatched junction nucleotides: 7.

The chain has TRBV10-2 and TRBJ2-3, with 9 bases matching TRBD2. Germline CDR1 and CDR2: WSHSY and SAAADI. V dropped 2 bases and J dropped 7; count of bases not matched to a gene: 4. This CDR3 is 14 amino acids long. Here the CDR3 reads CASSEAGGPNTQYF. The CDR3 DNA reads as TGCGCCAGCAGTGAGGCGGGAGGGCCAAATACGCAGTATTTT.

This clonotype showed up many times. The chain recombines TRBV12-3 or TRBV12-4 with TRBJ2-3, with D perhaps TRBD1 or TRBD2 (5 bases each). This CDR3 contains 14 residues. V shed 3 bases and J shed 5 bases, with 12 bases lying between them. The CDR3 sequence is CASSFRGVGDTQYF. The CDR3, as DNA: TGTGCCAGCAGTTTCAGAGGGGTCGGAGATACGCAGTATTTT.

This clonotype has only a few counts. The chain employs TRBV20-1 and TRBJ1-6; TRBD1 might be the D (5 bases). Trimming took 5 bases from V and 3 from J, leaving 14 bases between them. CDR1 DFQATT and CDR2 SNEGSKA come from the germline V gene (reference sequence). The CDR3 spans 15 residues. The CDR3 nucleotides read TGCAGTGCTCGGGTGTGGGGGGACTATAATTCACCCCTCCACTTT. This translates into CSARVWGDYNSPLHF.

This clonotype came up many times. The chain has TRBV28 and TRBJ2-3; D call uncertain. V lost 7 bases and J 2 bases, leaving 13 bases between the germline ends. Germline V gene data show CDR1 as MDHEN and CDR2 as SYDVKM. The CDR3 is 14 amino acids. Written as DNA, the CDR3 is TGTGCCAGCACCTCGACACCACTCACAGATACGCAGTATTTT. Amino acids: CASTSTPLTDTQYF.

This chain uses TRBV11-2 with TRBJ1-2; D gene unclear. In germline, CDR1 is SGHAT, CDR2 FQNNGV. Trimming removed 9 bases at V and 13 bases at J, with 18 bases between. The CDR3 has 11 residues. In DNA, the CDR3 is TGTGCCAGTGGACGGGCTCGACAACTCACCTTC. Encoded protein: CASGRARQLTF.

The rearrangement uses TRBV7-8 and TRBJ1-5; D unclear. Germline V gene sequence: CDR1 SGHVS, CDR2 FQNEAQ. The V and J ends lost 3 bases and 2 bases respectively, with 8 bases between them. The CDR3 length is 14 residues. CDR3 sequence reads: CASSLTVGNQPQHF. The CDR3 DNA sequence: TGTGCCAGCAGCTTGACGGTGGGCAATCAGCCCCAGCATTTT. The full variable domain, its missing parts supplied by reference TRBV7-8 and TRBJ1-5, is GAGVSQSPRYKVAKRGQDVALRCDPISGHVSLFWYQQALGQGPEFLTYFQNEAQLDKSGLPSDRFFAERPEGSVSTLKIQRTQQEDSAVYLCASSLTVGNQPQHFGDGTRLSIL.

The gene calls are TRBV12-3 or TRBV12-4 and TRBJ1-6; D not certain. Trimming shortened V by 3 bases and J by 7 bases, and 13 bases separated the two germline ends. This CDR3 region has 15 residues. CDR3: CASSFDRPQNSPLHF. In DNA, the CDR3 is TGTGCCAGCAGTTTTGATAGGCCTCAAAATTCACCCCTCCACTTT.

V is TRBV7-6 and J is TRBJ2-7, with TRBD1 matching 9 bases. Trimming at V came to 5 bases and at J to 2 bases, leaving 10 bases not matched to a gene. The germline V gene has CDR1 SGHVS and CDR2 FNYEAQ. This CDR3 region has 16 residues. Here the CDR3 DNA reads TGTGCCAGCAGCCCATGGGGACAGGGAATCCCCTACGAGCAGTACTTC. It encodes CASSPWGQGIPYEQYF.

This clonotype was seen many times. The rearrangement links TRBV28 to TRBJ2-7; 9 bases fit TRBD1. Per the germline V gene, CDR1 is MDHEN and CDR2 is SYDVKM. Unmatched junction bases numbered 9, after V lost 6 bases and J lost 3 bases. The CDR3 is 15 residues long. The CDR3 region has the DNA TGTGCCAGCAGCGATTCCGGGACAGGGCTCTACGAGCAGTACTTC. Amino acids: CASSDSGTGLYEQYF.

This clonotype was detected many times. CDR3 sequence: CASSSNHPGEQFF. CDR3 nucleotides: TGTGCCAGCAGCTCGAACCACCCAGGGGAGCAGTTCTTC. This chain links TRBV11-3 with TRBJ2-1; TRBD1 is a possible D gene (5 bases). Per the germline V gene, CDR1 is SGHNT and CDR2 is YENEEA. The CDR3 covers 13 residues. Trimming shortened V by 4 bases and J by 10 bases, and 14 bases separated the two germline ends.

This clonotype showed up many times. The chain recombines TRBV5-1 with TRBJ1-1; TRBD1 matches 9 bases. Germline values: CDR1 SGHRS, CDR2 YFSETQ. The CDR3 is 14 residues long. The junction had 7 bases not matched to a gene; V was cut back by 4 bases and J by 6 bases. For the CDR3, the DNA is TGCGCCAGCAGCCCCATGGACAGGGGTGCTGAAGCTTTCTTT. Its translation is CASSPMDRGAEAFF.

This sequence joins TRBV4-2 and TRBJ1-5; TRBD1 agrees at 7 bases. The germline CDR1 and CDR2 sequences are LGHNA and YNFKEQ. The CDR3 runs to 14 residues. J lost 5 bases, V lost 4 bases, and 5 bases had no gene match. The chain's CDR3 is CASSPGQRDQPQHF. Here the CDR3 DNA reads TGTGCCAGCAGCCCGGGACAGAGGGATCAGCCCCAGCATTTT.

This clonotype was recorded many times. This rearrangement joins TRBV12-3 or TRBV12-4 to TRBJ2-2; either TRBD1 or TRBD2 may supply D (5 bases each). CDR3 length: 18 residues. V lost 4 bases and J 0 bases, leaving 18 bases between the germline ends. The CDR3 bases are TGTGCCAGCAGTTCGAAATACGGGGACGGAGCGAACACCGGGGAGCTGTTTTTT. Protein product: CASSSKYGDGANTGELFF.

In this sample, this clonotype turned up many times. DNA of the CDR3: TGTGCCAGTGGGTCGAACACTGAAGCTTTCTTT. Translated, it gives CASGSNTEAFF. The chain joins TRBV9 to TRBJ1-1, with D unresolved. The CDR3 spans 11 residues. CDR1 and CDR2 (germline): SGDLS, YYNGEE. The V and J ends lost 8 bases and 1 base respectively, with 6 bases between them.

In its sample, this clonotype was seen many times. The CDR3 region is CAISDREGNQPQHF. The CDR3 nucleotides are TGTGCCATCAGTGACAGGGAGGGTAATCAGCCCCAGCATTTT. The chain joins TRBV10-3 to TRBJ1-5, with TRBD1 as a possible D gene (5 bases). The CDR3 has 14 amino acids. The V end was cut by 3 bases, the J end by 4 bases, with 10 bases between. Germline CDR1 reads ENHRY; CDR2 reads SYGVKD.

In this sample, this clonotype turned up many times. The chain joins TRBV7-9 to TRBJ2-7; D is ambiguous. CDR1 is SEHNR and CDR2 is FQNEAQ in the germline V gene (reference sequence). The CDR3 is made up of 14 amino acids. The V and J ends lost 3 bases and 2 bases respectively, with 11 bases between them. For the CDR3, the DNA is TGTGCCAGCAGCTTTGGAGAGACCCCCTACGAGCAGTACTTC. As protein: CASSFGETPYEQYF.